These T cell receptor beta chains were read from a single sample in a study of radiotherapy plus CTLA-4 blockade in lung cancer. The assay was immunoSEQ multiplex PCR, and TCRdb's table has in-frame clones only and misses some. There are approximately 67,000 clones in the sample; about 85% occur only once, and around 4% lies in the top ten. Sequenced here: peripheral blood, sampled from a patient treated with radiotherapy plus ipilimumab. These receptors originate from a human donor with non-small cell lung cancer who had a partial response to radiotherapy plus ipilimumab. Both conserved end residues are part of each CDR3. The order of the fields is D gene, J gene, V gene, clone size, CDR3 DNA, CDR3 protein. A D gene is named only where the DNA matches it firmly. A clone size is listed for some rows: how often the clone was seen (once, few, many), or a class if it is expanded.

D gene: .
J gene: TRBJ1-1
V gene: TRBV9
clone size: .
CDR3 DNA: TGTGCCAGCAGCGTAGATTCAAGGGGCACTGAAGCTTTCTTT
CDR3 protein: CASSVDSRGTEAFF

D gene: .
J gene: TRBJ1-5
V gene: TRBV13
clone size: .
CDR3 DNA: TGTGCCAGCAGCTCAAGGGGGGGCCAGCCCCAGCATTTT
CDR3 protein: CASSSRGGQPQHF

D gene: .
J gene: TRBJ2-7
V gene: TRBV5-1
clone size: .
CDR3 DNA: TGCGCCAGCAGCTTGTTACAGGGCTTGGAGCAGTACTTC
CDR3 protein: CASSLLQGLEQYF

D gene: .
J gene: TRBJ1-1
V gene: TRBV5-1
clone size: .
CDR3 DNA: TGCGCCAGCAGCTTGGGACAGCGCATGAACACTGAAGCTTTCTTT
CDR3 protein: CASSLGQRMNTEAFF

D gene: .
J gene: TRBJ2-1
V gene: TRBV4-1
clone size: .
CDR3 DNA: TGCGCCAGCAGCCAAGATCCCAGCGGAGACTCCTACAATGAGCAGTTCTTC
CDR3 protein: CASSQDPSGDSYNEQFF

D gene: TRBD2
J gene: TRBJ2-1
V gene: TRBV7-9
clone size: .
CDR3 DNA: TGTGCCAGCAGCTCGGGACTAGCCTACAATGAGCAGTTCTTC
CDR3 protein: CASSSGLAYNEQFF

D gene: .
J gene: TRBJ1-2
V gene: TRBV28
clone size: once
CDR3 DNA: TGTGCCAGCAGTTTACCCGGGACTAACTATGGCTACACCTTC
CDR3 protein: CASSLPGTNYGYTF

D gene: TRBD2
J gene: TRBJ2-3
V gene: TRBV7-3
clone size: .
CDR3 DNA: TGTGCCAGCAGCCCGCAGACTAGCGGATTCACAGATACGCAGTATTTT
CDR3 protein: CASSPQTSGFTDTQYF

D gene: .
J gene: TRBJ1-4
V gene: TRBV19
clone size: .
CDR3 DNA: TGTGCCAGTAGTATCGGCCTCCCCACCGGGGGGCGCGATGAAAAACTGTTTTTT
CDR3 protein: CASSIGLPTGGRDEKLFF

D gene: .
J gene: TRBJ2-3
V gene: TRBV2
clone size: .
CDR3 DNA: TGTGCCAGCAGCACGCCTCCCGACAGTTCTTCCACAGATACGCAGTATTTT
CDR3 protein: CASSTPPDSSSTDTQYF

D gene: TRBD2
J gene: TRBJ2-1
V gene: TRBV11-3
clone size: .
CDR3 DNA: TGTGCCAGCAGTCCACTTCTAGCGGGAGGGAACGGTGAGCAGTTCTTC
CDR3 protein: CASSPLLAGGNGEQFF

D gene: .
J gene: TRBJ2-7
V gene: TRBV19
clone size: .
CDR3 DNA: TGTGCCAGTAGCGTAAGCGGTACCTACGAGCAGTACTTC
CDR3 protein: CASSVSGTYEQYF

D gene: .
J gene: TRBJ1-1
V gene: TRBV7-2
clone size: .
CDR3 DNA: TGTGCCAGCAGCTCGCGCGGGACGTTGAACACTGAAGCTTTCTTT
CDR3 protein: CASSSRGTLNTEAFF

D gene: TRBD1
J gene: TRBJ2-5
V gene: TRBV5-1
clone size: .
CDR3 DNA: TGCGCCAGCAGCTTCTTCGGACAGGGGGCAGAAGAGACCCAGTACTTC
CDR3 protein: CASSFFGQGAEETQYF

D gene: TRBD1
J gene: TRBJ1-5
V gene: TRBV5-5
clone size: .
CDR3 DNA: TGTGCCAGCAGCGCCGGGGGCTTCGGGACAGTTATTTTT
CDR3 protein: CASSAGGFGTVIF

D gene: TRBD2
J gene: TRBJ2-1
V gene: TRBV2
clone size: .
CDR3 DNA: TGTGCCAGCAAAAGTAGCGGGAGCTCCTACAATGAGCAGTTCTTC
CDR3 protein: CASKSSGSSYNEQFF

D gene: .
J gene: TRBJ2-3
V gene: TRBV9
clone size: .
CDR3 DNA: TGTGCCAGCAGCGTAGGCGGGACTGCAGATACGCAGTATTTT
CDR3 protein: CASSVGGTADTQYF

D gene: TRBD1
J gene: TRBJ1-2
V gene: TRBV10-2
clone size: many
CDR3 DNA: TGCGCCAGCGGGACAGACCGAACTAGAGGCTACACCTTC
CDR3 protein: CASGTDRTRGYTF

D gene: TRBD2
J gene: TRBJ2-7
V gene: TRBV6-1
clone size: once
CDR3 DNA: TGTGCCAGCAGTGAAGCGCACCGGGAGGACGAGCAGTACTTC
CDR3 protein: CASSEAHREDEQYF

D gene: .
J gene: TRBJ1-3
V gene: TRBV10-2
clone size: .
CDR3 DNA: TGCGCCAGCAGTGAGTCAGAGGGAAACACCATATATTTT
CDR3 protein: CASSESEGNTIYF

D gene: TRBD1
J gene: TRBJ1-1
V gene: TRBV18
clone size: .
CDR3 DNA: TGTGCCAGCTCACCACCGGGGACAGGGACCCAAGCTTTCTTT
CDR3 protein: CASSPPGTGTQAFF

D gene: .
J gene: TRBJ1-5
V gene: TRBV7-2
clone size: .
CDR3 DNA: TGTGCCAGCAGCTTAGGGGCAGGGATGAATCAGCCCCAGCATTTT
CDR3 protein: CASSLGAGMNQPQHF

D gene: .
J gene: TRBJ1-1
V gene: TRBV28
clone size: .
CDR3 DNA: TGTGCCACCACGGACAGTTGGAACACTGAAGCTTTCTTT
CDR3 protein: CATTDSWNTEAFF

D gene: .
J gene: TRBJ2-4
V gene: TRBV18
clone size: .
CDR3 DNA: TGTGCCAGCTCACCCCTCGACAGGAGCTCTGACATTCAGTACTTC
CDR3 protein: CASSPLDRSSDIQYF

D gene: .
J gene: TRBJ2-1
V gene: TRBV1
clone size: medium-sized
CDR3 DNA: TGCACCAGCAGCCGAGGACTAGCGGGAATAGGGAATGAGCAGTTCTTC
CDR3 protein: CTSSRGLAGIGNEQFF

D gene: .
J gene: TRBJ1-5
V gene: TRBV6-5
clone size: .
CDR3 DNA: TGTGCCAGCAGTCGGGGGGCGGGGGACAATCAGCCCCAGCATTTT
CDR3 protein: CASSRGAGDNQPQHF

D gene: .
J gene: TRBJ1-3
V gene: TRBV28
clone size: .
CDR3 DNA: TGTGCCAGCAGTTTCAGGGGAGTACATGGAAACACCATATATTTT
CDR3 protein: CASSFRGVHGNTIYF

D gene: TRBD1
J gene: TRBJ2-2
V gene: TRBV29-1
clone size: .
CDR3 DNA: TGCAGCGTTGGGACAGGGATAAGCACCGGGGAGCTGTTTTTT
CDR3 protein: CSVGTGISTGELFF

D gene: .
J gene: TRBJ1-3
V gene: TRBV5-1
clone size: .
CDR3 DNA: TGCGCCAGCAGCTTCGGAGGAAGAGGGTCTGGAAACACCATATATTTT
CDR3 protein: CASSFGGRGSGNTIYF

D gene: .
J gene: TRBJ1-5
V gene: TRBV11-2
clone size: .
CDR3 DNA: TGTGCCAGCAGCTTTGGGTCTCTGGGGGCAGGCCAGCCCCAGCATTTT
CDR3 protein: CASSFGSLGAGQPQHF

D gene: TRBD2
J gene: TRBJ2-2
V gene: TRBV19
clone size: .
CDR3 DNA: TGTGCCAGTAGCAGACCCCGCGGGAGAGTCCCCGGGGAGCTGTTTTTT
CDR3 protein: CASSRPRGRVPGELFF

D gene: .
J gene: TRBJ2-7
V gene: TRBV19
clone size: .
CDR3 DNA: TGTGCCAGTAGTATAGGAACAGAGTACTACGAGCAGTACTTC
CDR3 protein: CASSIGTEYYEQYF